The TCR beta chain under discussion was sequenced for a study of T-cell memory formation after mild COVID-19. Study details: The study found TCR clusters largely donor specific. Broader study findings: Researchers could not confirm that second-wave clones peaking on day 37 targeted SARS-CoV-2. Clones that shrank (day 15 to 85) were balanced CD4/CD8, whereas later expanders leaned CD4+.

This CDR3 has 14 amino acids. Germline V CDR1 and CDR2: SGHDT, YYEEEE. V was pared by 3 bases and J by 2 bases, with 5 bases of the junction left unmatched. This clonotype is categorized as medium-sized. Antigen unknown. Barcoded TCR alpha and TCR beta cDNA libraries with UMIs came from 5'RACE using constant-segment primers. Each CDR3 protein gets one entry after TCRdb re-called the 5' RACE reads with MiXCR. The sample shows 150,000 to 200,000 distinct CDR3 sequences, roughly 17% of them seen only once. The sequenced sample consisted of PBMCs or a T cell subset sorted from them (not recorded which). V usage is TRBV5-6 and J usage is TRBJ2-7, with 7 bases fitting TRBD1. The clonotype was recovered from an adult woman who had mild COVID-19 (a few samples of this study predate the infection). Cell type and time point are not known. The CDR3 DNA sequence: TGTGCCAGCAGCTCCCGCGGACAGGCCTACGAGCAGTACTTC. It is translated as CASSSRGQAYEQYF.